These T cell receptor beta chains were read from a single sample in a study of OX40 agonist ivuxolimab in advanced cancers. Sequenced by immunoSEQ multiplex PCR; TCRdb stores in-frame clones only, minus some. This sample has more than 75,000 clones, with around nine tenths found just once. Sequencing was performed on CD4+ or CD8+ T cells sorted from blood, taken in a trial of the OX40 agonist ivuxolimab. The receptors stem from an adult with an advanced solid tumor such as melanoma, head and neck, liver or kidney cancer. The CDR3 runs from the conserved cysteine through the conserved F or W. The D gene is left open where the match is weak. Part of the rows lack a size; the others show once, few, many or a class for expanded clones.

j_gene	v_gene	abundance	d_gene	CDR3aa	CDR3nt
TRBJ1-4	TRBV7-8	NA	NA	CASSSQGLATNEKLFF	TGTGCCAGCAGCTCCCAAGGACTAGCAACTAATGAAAAACTGTTTTTT
TRBJ2-1	TRBV19	NA	TRBD2	CASSINLAGGNNEQFF	TGTGCCAGTAGTATTAACCTAGCGGGAGGGAACAATGAGCAGTTCTTC
TRBJ2-3	TRBV6-5	NA	NA	CASSYSQQPVADTQYF	TGTGCCAGCAGTTACTCACAACAGCCCGTGGCAGATACGCAGTATTTT
TRBJ2-5	TRBV10-3	once	TRBD1	CAISGAGQGIEETQYF	TGTGCCATCAGTGGGGCGGGACAGGGGATCGAAGAGACCCAGTACTTC
TRBJ1-2	TRBV2	once	NA	CASSEENRVGYTF	TGTGCCAGCAGTGAAGAGAATCGGGTGGGCTACACCTTC
TRBJ1-1	TRBV7-8	NA	NA	CASSLGGGRTEAFF	TGTGCCAGCAGCCTTGGAGGGGGACGGACTGAAGCTTTCTTT
TRBJ2-5	TRBV4-2	NA	NA	CASSHGQLQETQYF	TGTGCCAGCAGCCACGGACAGCTCCAAGAGACCCAGTACTTC
TRBJ2-1	TRBV10-2	NA	TRBD2	CASRLAGLNNEQFF	TGCGCCAGCCGCCTAGCGGGGCTAAACAATGAGCAGTTCTTC
TRBJ2-5	TRBV14	NA	TRBD2	CASSLHTGTSVQTQYF	TGTGCCAGCAGCCTACATACCGGGACTAGCGTGCAGACCCAGTACTTC
TRBJ1-1	TRBV19	NA	TRBD1	CASSIDSTGVIPEAFF	TGTGCCAGTAGTATAGATTCGACAGGGGTGATACCTGAAGCTTTCTTT
TRBJ1-5	TRBV6-5	NA	NA	CAGQLTPNQPQHF	TGTGCCGGACAGTTAACACCCAATCAGCCCCAGCATTTT